This T cell receptor (beta chain) was obtained from a study of blood T cell repertoires in COVID-19. Study-level information: In each case, the material was cDNA or gDNA derived from T cells, B-cell-depleted T cells, or PBMCs.

The table came from immunoSEQ multiplex PCR; TCRdb's copy has only in-frame clones and leaves some out. Of about 270,000 clones listed, approximately 90% were seen once; the top ten hold around 2.8%. Trimming pared 1 base from V and 3 bases from J, leaving 7 bases between. The CDR3 is 14 amino acids. Germline V gives CDR1 SEHNR, CDR2 FQNEAQ (reference sequence). The V and J genes are TRBV7-9 and TRBJ1-5, with D unclear. The sample was PBMCs or T cells enriched from blood (not recorded which). The receptor was derived from a middle-aged man who had been exposed to COVID-19. The CDR3 loop is CASSLVSVNQPQHF. The CDR3 DNA reads TGTGCCAGCAGCTTAGTGTCAGTCAATCAGCCCCAGCATTTT.